Shown below are 25 T cell receptor beta chains from a single sample sequenced in a study of blood T cell repertoires in COVID-19. TCRdb's copy holds only in-frame clones and misses some; the assay was immunoSEQ multiplex PCR. Among 25,000 to 30,000 clones listed, about 90% were seen once. The specimen sequenced was peripheral blood. All receptors come from a human donor in a cohort sampled during active COVID-19.

The chain has TRBV6-5 and TRBJ2-3; 8 bases agree with TRBD1. The CDR3 sequence is 15 residues long. Germline V gene sequence: CDR1 MNHEY, CDR2 SVGAGI. V was clipped by 7 bases and J by 3 bases; unmatched bases: 9. The CDR3 reads CASILGTGGTDTQYF. The CDR3 nucleotides read TGTGCCAGCATTCTCGGGACAGGTGGGACAGATACGCAGTATTTT.

This clone occurred once. V is TRBV2 and J is TRBJ1-5; D gene ambiguous. CDR1 is SNHLY, CDR2 FYNNEI, per germline. The CDR3 is 16 residues long. V was shortened by 6 bases and J by 0 bases, with 15 bases between the two germline ends. Here the CDR3 reads CASRRWSQISNQPQHF. The DNA for the CDR3 is TGTGCCAGCAGGAGGTGGAGTCAGATTAGCAATCAGCCCCAGCATTTT.

This sequence joins TRBV2 and TRBJ2-7, with 7 nucleotides matching TRBD2. Trimming cost V 4 bases and J 0 bases; bases outside gene matches: 12. The CDR3 runs 17 residues. The germline V gene has CDR1 SNHLY and CDR2 FYNNEI. Here the CDR3 DNA reads TGTGCCAGCAGTGGGGGGAGGGGTGTGGGAGGCTCCTACGAGCAGTACTTC. Residues: CASSGGRGVGGSYEQYF.

The rearrangement links TRBV5-5 to TRBJ1-1, with a weak D call TRBD1 (6 bases). From germline, CDR1 is SGHKS and CDR2 YYEKEE (reference sequence). V was cut by 4 bases and J by 4 bases, with 17 bases left in between. The CDR3 has 15 amino acids. Written as DNA, the CDR3 is TGTGCCAGCAGCCCGGAGGGGGGGTTTGGCACTGAAGCTTTCTTT. Amino acids: CASSPEGGFGTEAFF.

As DNA, the CDR3 is TGTGCCACCAGCTCACAGGGGAAGGTCTACGAGCAGTACTTC. Residues: CATSSQGKVYEQYF. V gene TRBV15 combines with J gene TRBJ2-7; 7 bases are shared with TRBD1. The CDR3 covers 14 residues. CDR1 is LNHNV and CDR2 is YYDKDF in the germline V gene (reference sequence). Trimming cost V 5 bases and J 3 bases; bases outside gene matches: 7.

J is TRBJ2-7 and V is TRBV6-5, with D possibly being TRBD2 (6 bases). V lost 8 bases and J lost 5, with 16 bases in between. CDR1 is MNHEY, CDR2 SVGAGI, per germline. The CDR3 covers 13 residues. The DNA for the CDR3 is TGTGCCAGCCGAGCGGGTGGGTGGAACGAGCAGTACTTC. Translating it yields CASRAGGWNEQYF.

This clone was seen just once. The J gene is TRBJ2-1, the V gene TRBV3-1 (or the pseudogene TRBV3-2); 8 nucleotides align to TRBD1. Per germline, CDR1 LGHDT and CDR2 YNNKEL (reference sequence). The CDR3 runs to 12 residues. V dropped 5 bases and J dropped 9; count of bases not matched to a gene: 3. In DNA, the CDR3 is TGTGCCAGCAGCTCCAGGGGGCGTGAGCAGTTCTTC. This codes for CASSSRGREQFF.

V gene TRBV19 combines with J gene TRBJ1-2, with D uncertain. Germline lookup yields CDR1 LNHDA and CDR2 SQIVND (reference sequence). The CDR3 spans 13 residues. With 7 bases removed from V and 4 bases from J, the gap between germline ends came to 13 bases. CDR3 residues: CASTWASSYGYTF. CDR3 bases: TGTGCCAGTACATGGGCCAGCTCCTATGGCTACACCTTC.

The chain uses TRBV11-3 and TRBJ2-7; the D gene is possibly TRBD2 (5 bases). Looked up from germline, CDR1 is SGHNT and CDR2 is YENEEA. This CDR3 has 15 amino acids. Trimming took 5 bases from V and 4 from J, leaving 18 bases between them. The DNA of the CDR3 is TGTGCCAGCAGCCTACACGGAGTCGGGGAATACGAGCAGTACTTC. As protein: CASSLHGVGEYEQYF.

The V and J genes are TRBV29-1 and TRBJ1-1, with D perhaps TRBD1 (6 bases). CDR1 SQVTM and CDR2 ANQGSEA come from the germline V gene. The CDR3 covers 13 residues. V lost 4 bases to trimming and J lost 5 bases, with 14 bases between them. CDR3 DNA sequence: TGCAGCGTTGCGGGGGGCTTGGGGACTGAAGCTTTCTTT. It translates to CSVAGGLGTEAFF.

The chain uses TRBV6-1 and TRBJ2-1; 11 bases match TRBD2. Germline V CDR1 and CDR2: MNHNS, SASEGT. J lost 9 bases, V lost 3 bases, and 7 bases had no gene match. The CDR3 runs 15 residues. CDR3 DNA sequence: TGTGCCAGCAGTGAGTTAGCGGGGGGGCAAGGTGAGCAGTTCTTC. Translation: CASSELAGGQGEQFF.

This chain connects TRBV5-1 to TRBJ1-1; the D gene is possibly TRBD1 (5 bases). The CDR3 spans 15 residues. V gave up 0 bases and J gave up 2 bases, with 11 bases separating them. Germline values: CDR1 SGHRS, CDR2 YFSETQ. CDR3 in DNA: TGCGCCAGCAGCTTGGCCTTTCAGGGCAACACTGAAGCTTTCTTT. Amino acid sequence: CASSLAFQGNTEAFF.

This chain links TRBV10-3 with TRBJ1-2; D perhaps matches TRBD1 (6 bases). From germline, CDR1 is ENHRY and CDR2 SYGVKD. The V end was cut by 7 bases, the J end by 5 bases, with 17 bases between. This CDR3 contains 14 residues. The CDR3 DNA reads TGTGCCATCAAGCCCAACAGGGAACAGTATGGCTACACCTTC. This codes for CAIKPNREQYGYTF.

The rearrangement uses TRBV5-1 and TRBJ2-3; TRBD2 matches 9 bases. Germline CDR1 is SGHRS and CDR2 is YFSETQ. Losses at the gene ends were 3 bases for V and 5 bases for J; bases not matched to a gene: 7. The CDR3 is made up of 15 amino acids. The CDR3 here is CASSWVRGGVDTQYF. The CDR3 DNA reads TGCGCCAGCAGCTGGGTGCGGGGGGGTGTAGATACGCAGTATTTT.

The chain uses TRBV28 and TRBJ2-7, with 10 positions matching TRBD1. Trimming took 5 bases from V and 7 from J; bases not matched to a gene: 11. Per the germline V gene, CDR1 is MDHEN and CDR2 is SYDVKM. This CDR3 has 15 residues. CDR3 sequence reads: CASSPLGTGDREQYF. CDR3 coding DNA: TGTGCCAGCAGTCCCTTGGGGACAGGGGATCGGGAGCAGTACTTC.

This chain joins TRBV20-1 and TRBJ1-2, with D possibly being TRBD1 (6 bases). Germline lookup yields CDR1 DFQATT and CDR2 SNEGSKA (reference sequence). This CDR3 spans 12 amino acids. The V end lost 3 bases, the J end lost 6 bases, and 11 bases lay between the germline ends. The CDR3 DNA is TGCAGTGCTAGTGACAGGTCCCATGGCTACACCTTC. Its protein is CSASDRSHGYTF.

In this sample, this clone turned up a few times. V and J are TRBV2 and TRBJ2-5; no clear D. V shed 6 bases and J shed 3 bases, with 5 bases lying between them. From germline, CDR1 is SNHLY and CDR2 FYNNEI. This CDR3 is built from 11 residues. CDR3 DNA: TGTGCCAGCAGCCAGGAAGAGACCCAGTACTTC. Protein product: CASSQEETQYF. The full variable domain, its missing parts supplied by reference TRBV2 and TRBJ2-5, is EPEVTQTPSHQVTQMGQEVILRCVPISNHLYFYWYRQILGQKVEFLVSFYNNEISEKSEIFDDQFSVERPDGSNFTLKIRSTKLEDSAMYFCASSQEETQYFGPGTRLLVL.

This clone was seen once. This chain connects TRBV7-9 to TRBJ2-3; the match to TRBD2 covers 13 bases. The germline V gene encodes CDR1 SEHNR and CDR2 FQNEAQ (reference sequence). After removal of 4 bases from V and 6 bases from J, the junction contained 13 bases not matched to a gene. This CDR3 contains 18 residues. The CDR3 sequence is CASSWSGLAGDLVDTQYF. DNA for the CDR3: TGTGCCAGCAGCTGGTCTGGACTAGCGGGGGACCTGGTGGATACGCAGTATTTT.

The V call is TRBV5-4, the J call TRBJ2-1; D is uncertain. The CDR3 runs to 11 residues. Germline assignment: CDR1 SGHNT and CDR2 YYREEE (reference sequence). Trimming removed 3 bases from V and 8 bases from J, with 6 bases in between. The CDR3 is CASSWRDEQFF. The CDR3 DNA is TGTGCCAGCAGCTGGAGAGATGAGCAGTTCTTC.

V gene TRBV4-1 combines with J gene TRBJ1-1; D not resolved. The V end was cut by 1 base, the J end by 1 base, with 4 bases between. Germline CDR1 reads MGHRA; CDR2 reads YSYEKL. The CDR3 spans 13 residues. The CDR3 sequence: CASSQGPNTEAFF. The CDR3 DNA reads TGCGCCAGCAGCCAAGGGCCGAACACTGAAGCTTTCTTT.

V and J are TRBV6-6 and TRBJ2-3, with 12 bases aligning to TRBD1. From germline, CDR1 is MNHNY and CDR2 SVGAGI (reference sequence). J gave up 5 bases and V 5 bases, and 8 bases lay outside the gene matches. This CDR3 spans 16 amino acids. CDR3 sequence (DNA): TGTGCCAGCAGTCGACTCGGGACAGGGGGCGTAGATACGCAGTATTTT. Amino acid sequence: CASSRLGTGGVDTQYF.

This clone was observed once. This chain uses TRBV19 with TRBJ2-3, with 9 bases matching TRBD1. This CDR3 comprises 14 residues. J gave up 6 bases and V 2 bases, and 3 bases lay outside the gene matches. Germline lookup yields CDR1 LNHDA and CDR2 SQIVND (reference sequence). The CDR3 sequence: CASSITGGADTQYF. The CDR3 nucleotides are TGTGCCAGTAGTATAACAGGGGGCGCCGATACGCAGTATTTT.

This clone was seen more than once but under ten times. V gene TRBV20-1 combines with J gene TRBJ1-1, with TRBD1 matching over 7 bases. Trimming cost V 2 bases and J 11 bases; bases outside gene matches: 5. The CDR3 runs to 11 residues. Germline V gene sequence: CDR1 DFQATT, CDR2 SNEGSKA (reference sequence). The CDR3 DNA is TGCAGTGCTAGACTGGGACAGCTGGCTTTCTTT. It yields the protein CSARLGQLAFF.

J is TRBJ2-2 and V is TRBV2; 10 nucleotides match TRBD2. The length of the CDR3 is 15 residues. Germline trimming cut 7 bases from V and 4 bases from J; bases unmatched to any gene: 6. Germline assignment: CDR1 SNHLY and CDR2 FYNNEI. CDR3 coding DNA: TGTGCCAGCAAAGCGGGGGGGCCGGGCACCGGGGAGCTGTTTTTT. Translation: CASKAGGPGTGELFF.

The chain uses TRBV3-1 (or the pseudogene TRBV3-2) and TRBJ1-6; D is perhaps TRBD1 (6 bases). The CDR3 is 15 residues long. The germline gives CDR1 LGHDT, CDR2 YNNKEL (reference sequence). V gave up 4 bases and J gave up 10 bases, with 17 bases separating them. The CDR3 DNA reads as TGTGCCAGCAGCCTCAGAGGGGGGGGGCTCTCACCCCTCCACTTT. The encoded protein is CASSLRGGGLSPLHF.